This entry describes one T cell receptor (beta chain). This clone's antigen is unknown. No clone much larger than this one lies a single base away; base qualities are absent. The data stem from a study of blood T cell repertoires in COVID-19 (TCRdb year 2020). Concerning the study at large: Collaborator samples came from the United States, Italy and Spain and covered acute and convalescent phases of COVID-19. The material from the prospective study consisted of cDNA or gDNA derived from T cells, B-cell-depleted T cells, or PBMCs. Deeply sampled blood TCRbeta repertoires from subjects exposed to, actively infected with, or recovered from COVID-19 were included in the dataset. The repertoires were made available in a free public database intended to serve as a resource for research on the immune response to SARS-CoV-2. The samples were drawn from two sources: the first 160 participants of the ongoing ImmuneRACE study, and fewer than 1,500 subjects contributed by 6 global collaborators. Nearly every sample came with metadata listing a de-identified subject ID, COVID-19 status, age in years and sex. Where available, HLA class I and class II types were taken from metadata supplied by the sample provider and were not determined by assay-based typing. Broader findings and caveats from the paper: Clinical and demographic metadata were provided uncurated, with the amount varying by source and participant.

Each collaborating institution followed its own protocols to collect whole blood in K2EDTA tubes. Collaborator samples were shipped for TCRbeta analysis as frozen whole blood, isolated PBMCs, or DNA extracted from either sample type. The immunoSEQ Assay, a bias-controlled multiplex PCR, was used to amplify TCRbeta CDR3 regions from genomic DNA. Turning to the authors' computational methods: Within the assay, amplification of reference gene primers was used to estimate how many nucleated cells each sample contained. To quantify the absolute abundance of each unique TCRbeta CDR3 rearrangement, sequence reads were collapsed and filtered. For each sample, productive Simpson clonality was calculated by taking the square root of Simpson's diversity index across productive rearrangements. TCRdb took over this immuneACCESS table, retaining in-frame rearrangements with V and J assigned. Such tables are incomplete; in checked studies, under half of the missing clones stem from an unresolved V gene, and the remainder is unexplained. D and trimming were read from the DNA, whereas the V and J calls and clone size are those reported in that table. Counted in this sample were tens of thousands of clones; 85% of them appeared once. Clones ranked in the top ten supply 4% to 5.5% of the sample.

From its cysteine to its phenylalanine, the CDR3 spans 15 amino acids. This entry keeps only the CDR3 DNA: 45 bases, framed from base 1. CDR1 and CDR2, per the germline V gene, are SGHTA and FQGTGA. V is clipped by 2 bases and J by 7 bases, and the sequence between their germline boundaries is 14 bases long. Sequences were obtained from peripheral blood. The clonotype was recovered from a man older than 75 with acute or convalescent COVID-19. Here the chain combines TRBV7-3 and TRBJ1-4; the D gene is perhaps TRBD1, from 6 matching bases. The CDR3 region: CASSLQGKRGEKLFF. The nucleotides are TGTGCCAGCAGCTTACAGGGGAAGCGGGGTGAAAAACTGTTTTTT.